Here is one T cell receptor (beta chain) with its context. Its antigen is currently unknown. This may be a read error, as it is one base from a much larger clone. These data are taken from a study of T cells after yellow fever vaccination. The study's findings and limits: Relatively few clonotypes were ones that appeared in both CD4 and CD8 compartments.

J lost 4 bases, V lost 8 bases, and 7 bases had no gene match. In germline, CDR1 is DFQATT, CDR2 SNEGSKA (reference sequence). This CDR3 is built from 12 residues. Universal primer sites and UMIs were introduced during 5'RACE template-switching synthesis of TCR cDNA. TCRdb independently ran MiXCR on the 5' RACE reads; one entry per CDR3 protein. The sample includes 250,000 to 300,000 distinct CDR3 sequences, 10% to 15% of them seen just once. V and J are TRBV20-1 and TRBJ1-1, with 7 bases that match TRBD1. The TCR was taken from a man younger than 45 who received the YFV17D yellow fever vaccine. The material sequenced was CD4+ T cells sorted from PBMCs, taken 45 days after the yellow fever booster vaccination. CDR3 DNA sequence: TGCAGTACAGGACAGGATTTCACTGAAGCTTTCTTT. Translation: CSTGQDFTEAFF.